This TCR beta chain derives from a study of blood T cell repertoires in COVID-19 (dated by TCRdb to 2020 to 2021). As for the study more broadly: Samples covering the acute and convalescent phases of COVID-19 were provided by collaborators in the United States, Italy and Spain. The samples were drawn from the first 160 participants of the ongoing ImmuneRACE study and from 1,254 subjects provided by 6 global collaborators. Subjects who had been exposed to COVID-19, were actively infected with it, or had recovered from it provided the deeply sampled blood TCRbeta repertoires that made up the dataset. Sample metadata almost always included a de-identified subject ID, COVID-19 status, age in years and sex. The material from the prospective study consisted of cDNA or gDNA derived from T cells, B-cell-depleted T cells, or PBMCs. Where available, HLA class I and class II types were obtained from metadata supplied by the sample provider rather than from assay-based typing. The repertoires were released in a freely available public database intended as a resource for research on the immune response to SARS-CoV-2.

Worth noting for this clone: There is no known antigen for this receptor. No qualities accompany the bases; no much larger clone lies one base away.

In the prospective study, participants were about 18 to 100 years old, resided in 24 geographic areas of the United States, and were enrolled through a virtual design. To assign participants to cohorts, the prospective study relied on clinical history that participants themselves reported in a screening survey and a study questionnaire. Recovered participants in ImmuneRACE Cohort 3 were defined as having two consecutive negative NP/OP PCR tests, clearance from a healthcare professional, or resolution of symptoms. In the prospective study, whole blood, serum and a nasopharyngeal or oropharyngeal swab were collected from each participant by mobile phlebotomists. Over an approximately 2-month period, participants in the prospective study had the option of providing additional blood draws and questionnaires. Before DNA extraction, prospective study blood samples were shipped either frozen or at room temperature.

The germline V gene (reference sequence) provides CDR1 SGHNT and CDR2 YYREEE. V loses 5 bases of germline sequence and J loses 0 bases, and the interval between the two ends is 12 bases. From its cysteine to its phenylalanine, the CDR3 spans 15 amino acids. Only CDR3 DNA remains: 45 bases, in frame from the first base. TCRbeta CDR3 regions were amplified from genomic DNA by means of the immunoSEQ Assay, a bias-controlled multiplex PCR. On the authors' methods: Nucleated cell counts per sample were estimated from amplification of reference gene primers within the assay. To quantify the absolute abundance of each unique TCRbeta CDR3 rearrangement, sequence reads were collapsed and filtered. For each sample, productive Simpson clonality was calculated as the square root of Simpson's diversity index over productive rearrangements. TCRdb limited this immuneACCESS table to in-frame rearrangements with V and J called. A share of clones is missing; checked studies link under half to unresolved V genes, and the rest is unexplained. V, J and clone size are those of that table, while D and trimming were read from the DNA. The sample contains 200,000 to 250,000 clones, under 85% of them found a single time. 1.8% of the sample is held by the ten biggest clonotypes.

The full study reports these points: The quantity of clinical and demographic metadata differed by source and by participant and was supplied without curation.

The chain uses TRBV5-4 and TRBJ2-1; tentative D gene TRBD2, with 5 bases matching. Sequenced input: PBMCs or T cells enriched from blood (not recorded which). The sequence was collected from a man aged 55 to 70 who had recovered from COVID-19. The sequence in DNA is TGTGCCAGCAGACCTACTAGTAGCTCCTACAATGAGCAGTTCTTC. It specifies CASRPTSSSYNEQFF.